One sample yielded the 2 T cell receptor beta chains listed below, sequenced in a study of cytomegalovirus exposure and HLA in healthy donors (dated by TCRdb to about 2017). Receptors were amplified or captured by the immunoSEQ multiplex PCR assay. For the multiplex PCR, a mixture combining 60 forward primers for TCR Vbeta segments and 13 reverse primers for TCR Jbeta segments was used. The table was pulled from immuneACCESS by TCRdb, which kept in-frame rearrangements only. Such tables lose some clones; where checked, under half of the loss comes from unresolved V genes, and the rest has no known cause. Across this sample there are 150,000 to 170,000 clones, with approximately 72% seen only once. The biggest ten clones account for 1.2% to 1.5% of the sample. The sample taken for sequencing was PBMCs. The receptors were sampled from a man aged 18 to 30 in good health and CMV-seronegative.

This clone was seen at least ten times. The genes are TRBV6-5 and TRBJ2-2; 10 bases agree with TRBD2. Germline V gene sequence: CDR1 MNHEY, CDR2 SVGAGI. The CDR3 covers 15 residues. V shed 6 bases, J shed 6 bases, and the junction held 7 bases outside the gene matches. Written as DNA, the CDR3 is TGTGCCAGCAGAAAAGCGGGAGGGGACCCCGGGGAGCTGTTTTTT. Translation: CASRKAGGDPGELFF.

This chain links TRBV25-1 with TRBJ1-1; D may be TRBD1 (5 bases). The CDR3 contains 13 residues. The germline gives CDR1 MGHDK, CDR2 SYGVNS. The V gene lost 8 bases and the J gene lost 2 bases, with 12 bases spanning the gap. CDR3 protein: CASGGGINTEAFF. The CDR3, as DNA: TGTGCCAGCGGGGGGGGAATTAACACTGAAGCTTTCTTT.